The rows below give T cell receptor beta chains drawn from one sample of a study of shared clonotypes between healthy human individuals. Clones were sequenced by immunoSEQ multiplex PCR, and TCRdb holds only the in-frame ones, with some missing. The data show around 600,000 clones, more than 95% seen once. Sequenced sample: naive CD4+ T cells sorted from blood. These TCRs come from a woman under 40 in good health. Both conserved end residues are part of each CDR3. Fields, in order: clone size, J gene, D gene, V gene, CDR3 DNA, CDR3 protein. D genes are given only for firm matches. Clone sizes are given selectively: once, few, many, or a class where the clone is expanded.

clone_size: .
j_call: TRBJ1-2
d_call: TRBD1
v_call: TRBV6-6
cdr3_nt: TGTGTCAGCAGTCCTGACAGGGCGTATGGCTACACCTTC
cdr3_aa: CVSSPDRAYGYTF

clone_size: .
j_call: TRBJ2-5
d_call: .
v_call: TRBV5-1
cdr3_nt: TGCGCCAGCAGTCGGGTACCGGGTGGGGGACAAGAGACCCAGTACTTC
cdr3_aa: CASSRVPGGGQETQYF

clone_size: .
j_call: TRBJ2-7
d_call: TRBD2
v_call: TRBV5-1
cdr3_nt: TGCGCCAGCAGCTCGGGGCGGGAGAACGAGCAGTACTTC
cdr3_aa: CASSSGRENEQYF

clone_size: .
j_call: TRBJ1-3
d_call: .
v_call: TRBV5-1
cdr3_nt: TGCGCCAGCAGCCCTAGGTACTCTGGGGCACCCGCTGGAAACACCATATATTTT
cdr3_aa: CASSPRYSGAPAGNTIYF

clone_size: .
j_call: TRBJ1-1
d_call: .
v_call: TRBV28
cdr3_nt: TGTGCCAGCAGTTTTATCATAACAGGGATTTTCTTT
cdr3_aa: CASSFIITGIFF

clone_size: .
j_call: TRBJ2-2
d_call: .
v_call: TRBV27
cdr3_nt: TGTGCCAGCAGTTCTACCGGGGAGCTGTTTTTT
cdr3_aa: CASSSTGELFF

clone_size: .
j_call: TRBJ2-7
d_call: .
v_call: TRBV18
cdr3_nt: TGTGCCAGCTCCCGCGGAAGGGGTCCCTACGAGCAGTACTTC
cdr3_aa: CASSRGRGPYEQYF

clone_size: .
j_call: TRBJ2-1
d_call: .
v_call: TRBV7-3
cdr3_nt: TGTGCCAGCAGCCCCACGGGAGCGGGCGAGCAGTTCTTC
cdr3_aa: CASSPTGAGEQFF

clone_size: .
j_call: TRBJ2-7
d_call: .
v_call: TRBV5-4
cdr3_nt: TGTGCCAGCAGCTTGCATTCGGACCTATCCTACGAGCAGTACTTC
cdr3_aa: CASSLHSDLSYEQYF

clone_size: .
j_call: TRBJ1-6
d_call: TRBD1
v_call: TRBV2
cdr3_nt: TGTGCCAGCACTCGTCCCGGGACAGTAAATTCACCCCTCCACTTT
cdr3_aa: CASTRPGTVNSPLHF

clone_size: .
j_call: TRBJ2-7
d_call: .
v_call: TRBV7-9
cdr3_nt: TGTGCCAGCAGTCATAAGGGGTCGTACGAGCAGTACTTC
cdr3_aa: CASSHKGSYEQYF

clone_size: .
j_call: TRBJ1-5
d_call: .
v_call: TRBV19
cdr3_nt: TGTGCCAGTAGTATTAATACCTTTAGCAATCAGCCCCAGCATTTT
cdr3_aa: CASSINTFSNQPQHF

clone_size: .
j_call: TRBJ2-5
d_call: .
v_call: TRBV18
cdr3_nt: TGTGCCAGCTCACCGCAGGGTACTTCCAGCGAGACCCAGTACTTC
cdr3_aa: CASSPQGTSSETQYF

clone_size: once
j_call: TRBJ2-3
d_call: .
v_call: TRBV4-1
cdr3_nt: TGCGCCAGCAGCCGCTTCGGTAGTCTCAGCACAGATACGCAGTATTTT
cdr3_aa: CASSRFGSLSTDTQYF

clone_size: .
j_call: TRBJ2-7
d_call: .
v_call: TRBV28
cdr3_nt: TGTGCCAGCAGCCATCAGGGGGGGGGACGGTACTATCTCGAGCAGTACTTC
cdr3_aa: CASSHQGGGRYYLEQYF

clone_size: .
j_call: TRBJ1-6
d_call: .
v_call: TRBV19
cdr3_nt: TGTGCCAGTAGTATAGGGGGCGACTCACCCCTCCACTTT
cdr3_aa: CASSIGGDSPLHF

clone_size: .
j_call: TRBJ2-7
d_call: .
v_call: TRBV5-1
cdr3_nt: TGCGCCAGCAGCGTGGACTTGACCTACGAGCAGTACTTC
cdr3_aa: CASSVDLTYEQYF

clone_size: .
j_call: TRBJ2-5
d_call: TRBD2
v_call: TRBV28
cdr3_nt: TGTGCCAGCAGGGAGGGCGGGACTAGCCTTCTGGAGACCCAGTACTTC
cdr3_aa: CASREGGTSLLETQYF

clone_size: .
j_call: TRBJ2-1
d_call: TRBD2
v_call: TRBV28
cdr3_nt: TGTGCCAGCAGTTTATCCTCGCTAGCGGTGTACAATGAGCAGTTCTTC
cdr3_aa: CASSLSSLAVYNEQFF

clone_size: .
j_call: TRBJ2-7
d_call: .
v_call: TRBV2
cdr3_nt: TGTGCCAGCACCGTGGAGACAGGCTTCCCCTACGAGCAGTACTTC
cdr3_aa: CASTVETGFPYEQYF

clone_size: .
j_call: TRBJ1-2
d_call: .
v_call: TRBV11-2
cdr3_nt: TGTGCCAGCAGCTTAGATAGGGGGGGCCCTGGCTACACCTTC
cdr3_aa: CASSLDRGGPGYTF

clone_size: few
j_call: TRBJ2-7
d_call: .
v_call: TRBV4-1
cdr3_nt: TGCGCCAGCAGCCAGACTCTTGGCGAGCAGTACTTC
cdr3_aa: CASSQTLGEQYF

clone_size: once
j_call: TRBJ2-7
d_call: TRBD2
v_call: TRBV6-1
cdr3_nt: TGTGCCAGCAGTGGTTGGGGACTAGCGGGGCATGGGAGGGGCTACGAGCAGTACTTC
cdr3_aa: CASSGWGLAGHGRGYEQYF

clone_size: .
j_call: TRBJ1-5
d_call: .
v_call: TRBV6-1
cdr3_nt: TGTGCCAGCAGTGGCCATGCCGCACGCAATAGCAATCAGCCCCAGCATTTT
cdr3_aa: CASSGHAARNSNQPQHF

clone_size: once
j_call: TRBJ1-1
d_call: .
v_call: TRBV29-1
cdr3_nt: TGCAGCGTTGCTTTGATCACTGAAGCTTTCTTT
cdr3_aa: CSVALITEAFF

clone_size: .
j_call: TRBJ1-3
d_call: .
v_call: TRBV28
cdr3_nt: TGTGCCAGCAGTAGAACGACACCCGAGACCATATATTTT
cdr3_aa: CASSRTTPETIYF

clone_size: .
j_call: TRBJ2-2
d_call: TRBD2
v_call: TRBV4-1
cdr3_nt: TGCGCCAGCAGCCAAGAGGGGCCTAGCGGGAGGGCCGGGAACACCGGGGAGCTGTTTTTT
cdr3_aa: CASSQEGPSGRAGNTGELFF

clone_size: .
j_call: TRBJ1-5
d_call: .
v_call: TRBV7-9
cdr3_nt: TGTGCCAGCAGCTTAGAAGCCATTCCTGGTACTGGCAATCAGCCCCAGCATTTT
cdr3_aa: CASSLEAIPGTGNQPQHF

clone_size: .
j_call: TRBJ2-1
d_call: .
v_call: TRBV6-1
cdr3_nt: TGTGCCAGCAGTGAGATCCATGAGCAGTTCTTC
cdr3_aa: CASSEIHEQFF

clone_size: .
j_call: TRBJ2-1
d_call: TRBD1
v_call: TRBV7-9
cdr3_nt: TGTGCCAGCAGCCCCGACAGGGCACGGTGGAATGAGCAGTTCTTC
cdr3_aa: CASSPDRARWNEQFF

clone_size: .
j_call: TRBJ2-7
d_call: .
v_call: TRBV28
cdr3_nt: TGTGCCAGCAGTGCACTACAGGGCCCCTACAAGCAGTACTTC
cdr3_aa: CASSALQGPYKQYF

clone_size: .
j_call: TRBJ2-1
d_call: TRBD2
v_call: TRBV4-1
cdr3_nt: TGCGCCAGCAGCCGAGGACTAGCGGGAGTGTTTGAGCAGTTCTTC
cdr3_aa: CASSRGLAGVFEQFF

clone_size: .
j_call: TRBJ2-7
d_call: TRBD1
v_call: TRBV28
cdr3_nt: TGTGCCAGCACCCCCGGGACAGGGACCTACGAGCAGTACTTC
cdr3_aa: CASTPGTGTYEQYF

clone_size: .
j_call: TRBJ2-1
d_call: TRBD2
v_call: TRBV11-3
cdr3_nt: TGTGCCAGCAGCTCGATCACTAGCGGGAGTACCTACAATGAGCAGTTCTTC
cdr3_aa: CASSSITSGSTYNEQFF

clone_size: .
j_call: TRBJ2-7
d_call: TRBD1
v_call: TRBV2
cdr3_nt: TGTGCCAGCAGTGTAGGTCGGACAGGGACCTACGAGCAGTACTTC
cdr3_aa: CASSVGRTGTYEQYF

clone_size: .
j_call: TRBJ2-7
d_call: TRBD1
v_call: TRBV10-3
cdr3_nt: TGTGCCGCCAGGGGTCAGGGGGACTACGAGCAGTACTTC
cdr3_aa: CAARGQGDYEQYF

clone_size: .
j_call: TRBJ1-1
d_call: .
v_call: TRBV4-1
cdr3_nt: TGCGCCAGCAGCCAAGAGCCGTACACTGAAGCTTTCTTT
cdr3_aa: CASSQEPYTEAFF

clone_size: .
j_call: TRBJ1-1
d_call: .
v_call: TRBV11-2
cdr3_nt: TGTGCCAGCAGCTTAGATCCTGTGAACACTGAAGCTTTCTTT
cdr3_aa: CASSLDPVNTEAFF

clone_size: .
j_call: TRBJ2-3
d_call: TRBD2
v_call: TRBV7-9
cdr3_nt: TGTGCCAGCAGAAGTCTAGCGGGGGCGACAGATACGCAGTATTTT
cdr3_aa: CASRSLAGATDTQYF

clone_size: .
j_call: TRBJ2-1
d_call: TRBD2
v_call: TRBV5-8
cdr3_nt: TGTGCCAGCAGCCAAGTCTTGGCTAGCGGTCACAATGAGCAGTTCTTC
cdr3_aa: CASSQVLASGHNEQFF